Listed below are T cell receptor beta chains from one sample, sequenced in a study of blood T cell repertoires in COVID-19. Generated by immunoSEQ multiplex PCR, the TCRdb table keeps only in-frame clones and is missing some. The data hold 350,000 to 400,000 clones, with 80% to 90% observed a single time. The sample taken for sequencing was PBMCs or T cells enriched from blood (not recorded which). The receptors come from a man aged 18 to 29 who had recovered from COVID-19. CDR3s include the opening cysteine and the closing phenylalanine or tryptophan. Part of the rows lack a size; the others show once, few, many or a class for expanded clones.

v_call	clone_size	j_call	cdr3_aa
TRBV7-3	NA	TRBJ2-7	CASSRDRDTYEQYF
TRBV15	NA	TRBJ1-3	CATNEGLTGNTIYF
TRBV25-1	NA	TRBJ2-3	CASSESGADTQYF
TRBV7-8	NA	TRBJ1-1	CASSPLNRNLNTEAFF
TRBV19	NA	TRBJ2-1	CASMTSGRANEQFF
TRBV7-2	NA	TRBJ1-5	CASSYAGTGGTQPQHF
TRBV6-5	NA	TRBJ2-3	CASNTDTQYF
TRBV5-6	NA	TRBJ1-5	CASSCPPTGRSNQPQHF
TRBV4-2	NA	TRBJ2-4	CASSQSGGGAKNIQYF
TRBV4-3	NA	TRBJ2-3	CASSQEGTRLADTQYF
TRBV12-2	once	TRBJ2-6	CASSGEPSGANVLTF
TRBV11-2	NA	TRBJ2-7	CASSLVRGSYEQYF
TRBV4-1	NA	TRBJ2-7	CASSQASGGREQYF